This T cell receptor (beta chain) derives from a study of blood T cells in healthy people across ages. Study-wide results and limits: CMV status of donors was not determined, possibly confounding expanded clonotype changes.

Sample donors were healthy Caucasian individuals that came from Russia, aged 6 to 90. With 5 bases clipped from V and 3 bases from J, the junction kept 4 bases outside the gene matches. This CDR3 is 15 amino acids long. A remark on this clonotype: The antigen remains unidentified.

A second PCR, run for 7 to 11 cycles, used a sample-barcoded 5' primer plus a J-beta primer mix. TCRdb recomputed calls from the 5' RACE reads with MiXCR, one row per CDR3 protein. This table holds almost 550,000 distinct CDR3 sequences, less than 25% found once. These same records also appear under a second study, on T cells of mothers and their children. That source notes: Amplification in the second PCR used the M1S primer, which added sample barcodes and 2-4 random nucleotides. Sequencing returned over 10 million TCR beta CDR3 reads per mother and about 2.9 million per child.

Sequenced sample: blood. The V call is TRBV12-3 or TRBV12-4, the J call TRBJ2-1, with 10 bases lining up with TRBD2. The receptor was derived from a boy aged 5-17 years in good health. In DNA form, the CDR3 reads TGTGCCAGCAGTCAGACTAGCGGGCTCTACAATGAGCAGTTCTTC. Translating it yields CASSQTSGLYNEQFF.